Presented here are 13 T cell receptor beta chains from one specimen sequenced in a study of Tregs in tolerant kidney transplant recipients. Measured with immunoSEQ multiplex PCR; TCRdb has only the in-frame clones, and not every one. Its table lists around 48,000 clones. Material: CD4+ T cells from blood, obtained before the transplant. These TCRs come from a human donor who received a combined kidney and bone marrow transplant.

In the case of this clone: The read is 3 residues too short to cover the CDR3 end, so that end is filled in from the germline J gene. The V and J genes are TRBV23-1 and TRBJ2-6; D is perhaps TRBD2 (5 bases). TRBV23-1 is classed as an ORF, of uncertain function. Trimming pared 0 bases from V and 0 bases from J, leaving 6 bases between. The CDR3 extends over 16 amino acids. CDR3 region: CASSQSRGSGANVLTF. The DNA read from the CDR3 is TGCGCCAGCAGTCAATCTCGGGGCTCTGGGGCCAACGTC.

Note on this clone: The sequenced fragment ends 3 residues before the CDR3 boundary, so the rest is inferred from the germline J gene. The chain uses TRBV30 and TRBJ2-7; 8 bases are a match to TRBD1. The V segment lost 3 bases and the J segment 2 bases; nucleotides outside the gene matches: 6. Germline CDR1 and CDR2: GTSNPN and SVGIG (reference sequence). The CDR3 totals 14 residues. The CDR3 reads CAWSHGQGPYEQYF. Incomplete CDR3 DNA: TGTGCCTGGAGCCACGGACAGGGTCCCTACGAG.

Notes on this clone: The read gets to within 3 residues of the CDR3 end, and the germline J gene fills in the rest. J is TRBJ2-3 and V is TRBV7-8; 7 positions match TRBD2. Losses at the gene ends were 5 bases for V and 0 bases for J; bases not matched to a gene: 11. The CDR3 is 17 amino acids. Germline V gene data show CDR1 as SGHVS and CDR2 as FQNEAQ. CDR3 DNA, as far as it was read: TGTGCCAGCAGCAAACGGGCCCGACTAGCTAGCACAGATACG. This gives the protein CASSKRARLASTDT. In full, the CDR3 reads CASSKRARLASTDTQYF.

In the case of this clone: The read is 3 residues too short to cover the CDR3 end, so that end is filled in from the germline J gene. The rearrangement links TRBV7-3 to TRBJ2-3, with D hard to call. Trimming left V 6 bases short and J 3 bases short, with 10 bases between. This CDR3 comprises 13 residues. The germline V gene encodes CDR1 SGHTA and CDR2 FQGTGA. The CDR3 loop is CASSYSTTDTQYF. CDR3 bases read: TGTGCCAGCAGTTACTCTACGACAGATACG.

Regarding this clone: The read terminates 3 residues before the CDR3 end, so the remaining end is supplied by the germline J gene. The J gene is TRBJ2-7, the V gene TRBV7-9, with D possibly matching TRBD1 (5 bases). The CDR3 runs 14 residues. Germline V gives CDR1 SEHNR, CDR2 FQNEAQ (reference sequence). V was pared by 0 bases and J by 6 bases, with 12 bases between. The DNA read from the CDR3 is TGTGCCAGCAGCTTAGCTAGGGGCGACGGCGAG. Translation gives CASSLARGDGE. The entire CDR3 sequence reads CASSLARGDGEQYF.

For this clone: The missing CDR3 end, 3 residues past where the read stops, is filled in from the germline J gene. The chain combines TRBV20-1 with TRBJ2-3; D possibly corresponds to TRBD2 (5 bases). From germline, CDR1 is DFQATT and CDR2 SNEGSKA (reference sequence). The CDR3 has 13 amino acids. The V and J ends lost 3 bases and 1 base respectively, with 8 bases between them. Partial CDR3 DNA: TGCAGTGCTAGGGATAGCGGCACAGATACG. This gives the protein CSARDSGTDT. The full-length CDR3 reads as CSARDSGTDTQYF.

CDR3 sequence reads: CASSWRDPGEAFF. The CDR3 DNA, read in part, is TGTGCCAGTAGTTGGCGGGATCCGGGGGAA. The chain employs TRBV19 and TRBJ1-1; D not resolved. The sequenced fragment ends 3 residues before the CDR3 boundary, so the rest is inferred from the germline J gene. The CDR3 consists of 13 residues. Germline loops: CDR1 LNHDA, CDR2 SQIVND (reference sequence).

Points on this clone: The CDR3 end is not reached by the read, which stops 3 residues before it; the germline J gene fills it in. This chain links TRBV7-2 with TRBJ2-3; 8 positions agree with TRBD1. The CDR3 is 15 amino acids. Germline CDR1 reads SGHTA; CDR2 reads FQGNSA. Trimming at V came to 5 bases and at J to 3 bases, leaving 7 bases not matched to a gene. CDR3 region: CASSAGGRGTDTQYF. The sequenced part of the CDR3 DNA is TGTGCCAGCAGCGCAGGGGGCAGGGGGACAGATACG.

Comments on this clone: The sequence runs out 3 residues before the end of the CDR3; the remainder is reconstructed from the germline J gene. The gene calls are TRBV30 and TRBJ1-5; tentative D call: TRBD1 (5 bases). V was pared by 1 base and J by 3 bases, with 7 bases between. The CDR3 extends over 13 amino acids. Germline values: CDR1 GTSNPN, CDR2 SVGIG (reference sequence). The DNA read from the CDR3 is TGTGCCTGGAGTGGACAGTCCAATCAGCCC. It encodes CAWSGQSNQP. The CDR3 in its entirety is CAWSGQSNQPQHF.

The CDR3 sequence: CASSGTSGTLHEQFF. CDR3 bases read: TGTGCCAGCAGTGGGACTAGCGGGACCCTTCATGAG. J is TRBJ2-1 and V is TRBV2, with TRBD2 matching 12 bases. With the read ending 3 residues before the CDR3 end, the germline J gene is used to fill in that end. CDR3 length: 15 amino acids. The germline V gene has CDR1 SNHLY and CDR2 FYNNEI. Unmatched junction bases numbered 6, after V lost 4 bases and J lost 8 bases.

With respect to this clone: The CDR3 goes on 3 residues after the read ends, and that part is filled in from the germline J gene. The chain couples TRBV20-1 to TRBJ2-5; D is uncertain. Germline assignment: CDR1 DFQATT and CDR2 SNEGSKA (reference sequence). The CDR3 has 12 amino acids. V lost 6 bases to trimming and J lost 5 bases, with 13 bases between them. CDR3 in amino acids: CSAPTQSETQYF. The sequenced part of the CDR3 DNA is TGCAGTGCCCCCACCCAGAGTGAGACC.

A word on this clone: The read halts 3 residues ahead of the CDR3 end, with the missing end drawn from the germline J gene. The chain carries TRBV7-8 and TRBJ2-2, with TRBD2 as a possible D gene (6 bases). The V end lost 2 bases, the J end lost 0 bases, and 10 bases lay between the germline ends. The CDR3 is 16 residues long. CDR1 SGHVS and CDR2 FQNEAQ come from the germline V gene. The CDR3 is CASSLLSGSNTGELFF. The CDR3 DNA, read in part, is TGTGCCAGCAGCTTACTTAGCGGCTCGAACACCGGGGAG.

A note on this clone: The CDR3 end falls 3 residues outside the read, so it is completed with the germline J gene. V usage is TRBV30 and J usage is TRBJ2-4; TRBD1 matches 7 bases. The CDR3 is 13 amino acids. V shed 3 bases, J shed 6 bases, and the junction held 5 bases outside the gene matches. The germline V gene encodes CDR1 GTSNPN and CDR2 SVGIG (reference sequence). The DNA read from the CDR3 is TGTGCCTGGAGGGGGGACAGTCGAAACATT. It encodes CAWRGDSRNI. The whole CDR3 region reads CAWRGDSRNIQYF.